Following are 17 T cell receptor beta chains from one sample sequenced in a study of blood T cells in healthy people across ages. PCR was performed a second time for about 6 to 12 cycles using a sample-barcoded 5' primer and a J-beta primer mix. Via MiXCR, TCRdb re-called the 5' RACE reads, giving one row per CDR3 protein. The data show roughly 730,000 distinct CDR3 sequences, roughly three fifths seen once. The specimen was blood. Receptors were obtained from a man aged 35-49 years in good health.

The chain carries TRBV3-1 and TRBJ1-1; the match to TRBD1 covers 8 bases. The J segment lost 5 bases and the V segment lost 4 bases, leaving 9 bases of the junction unmatched. From germline, CDR1 is LGHDT and CDR2 YNNKEL (reference sequence). This CDR3 has 15 amino acids. Written as DNA, the CDR3 is TGTGCCAGCAGCCCCCGACGGAACAGGGGGACTGAAGCTTTCTTT. This gives the protein CASSPRRNRGTEAFF.

The chain uses TRBV12-3 or TRBV12-4 and TRBJ1-2, with D unresolved. Trimming left V 6 bases short and J 3 bases short, with 20 bases between. The length of the CDR3 is 16 residues. In DNA, the CDR3 is TGTGCCAGCAGCCCCGTAGGTGGCGGAGGATACTATGGCTACACCTTC. It encodes CASSPVGGGGYYGYTF.

This clonotype appeared once. This rearrangement joins TRBV27 to TRBJ1-4, with TRBD1 as a possible D gene (5 bases). This CDR3 spans 13 amino acids. Germline assignment: CDR1 MNHEY and CDR2 SMNVEV (reference sequence). Trimming removed 3 bases from V and 11 bases from J, with 13 bases in between. CDR3 coding DNA: TGTGCCAGCAGTTTCAGGGAGCATAGGAAACTGTTTTTT. As protein: CASSFREHRKLFF.

This clonotype was detected only a few times. The chain couples TRBV28 to TRBJ2-4; 7 nucleotides agree with TRBD2. The J call may be faulty, since TRBJ2-7 better matches the DNA end. Germline loops: CDR1 MDHEN, CDR2 SYDVKM. CDR3 length: 15 amino acids. The CDR3 nucleotides read TGTGCCAGCAGTTTAGTATCGGGGGGACCTCTCGAGCAGTACTTC. Protein product: CASSLVSGGPLEQYF.

This sequence joins TRBV14 and TRBJ2-7, with D hard to call. The J call may be in error: the DNA end matches TRBJ2-5 better. The CDR3 covers 13 residues. Germline V gene lookup returns CDR1 SGHDN and CDR2 FVKESK. Here the CDR3 reads CASSPRTLETQYF. In DNA form, the CDR3 reads TGTGCCAGCAGCCCACGAACTCTAGAGACCCAGTACTTC.

DNA of the CDR3: TGTGCCAGCACCCTTTCTGCCTACTCACTTGGCGAGCAGTACTTC. Its protein is CASTLSAYSLGEQYF. J is TRBJ2-7 and V is TRBV7-2; D is unresolved. Trimming removed 7 bases at V and 6 bases at J, with 22 bases between. This CDR3 spans 15 amino acids. Looked up from germline, CDR1 is SGHTA and CDR2 is FQGNSA.

The gene calls are TRBV9 and TRBJ2-5, with unresolved D. The germline CDR1 and CDR2 sequences are SGDLS and YYNGEE. The length of the CDR3 is 14 residues. V was cut by 8 bases and J by 2 bases, with 16 bases left in between. This CDR3 is CASGGGNTQETQYF. The DNA for the CDR3 is TGTGCCAGTGGCGGTGGGAACACTCAAGAGACCCAGTACTTC.

About this clonotype itself: Compared with germline, one end of the junction differs, possibly owing to a read error. The V call is TRBV5-1, the J call TRBJ1-1, with 9 positions matching TRBD1. The germline CDR1 and CDR2 sequences are SGHRS and YFSETQ. The CDR3 is 14 residues long. The CDR3 is CAGSLGQGETEAFF. In DNA, the CDR3 is TGCGCCGGCAGCTTGGGACAGGGTGAGACTGAAGCTTTCTTT.

The rearrangement uses TRBV6-6 and TRBJ1-4; no clear D. The length of the CDR3 is 16 residues. V was clipped by 5 bases and J by 3 bases, with 16 bases between them. The V gene's germline CDR1 is MNHNY and CDR2 SVGAGI (reference sequence). CDR3 loop: CASSDGGAGPNEKLFF. The CDR3 DNA is TGTGCCAGCAGTGATGGAGGCGCAGGCCCTAATGAAAAACTGTTTTTT.

The chain uses TRBV11-2 and TRBJ2-7, with 11 bases fitting TRBD2. The germline V gene has CDR1 SGHAT and CDR2 FQNNGV. This CDR3 has 19 residues. Trimming took 5 bases from V and 11 from J; bases not matched to a gene: 26. CDR3 bases: TGTGCCAGCAGCCCTTCGGGGGTACTAGCGGGAGAAACGGGTGTCATCGAGTACTTC. This gives the protein CASSPSGVLAGETGVIEYF.

The chain carries TRBV6-5 and TRBJ2-7; 10 bases agree with TRBD2. J lost 2 bases, V lost 6 bases, and 7 bases had no gene match. Germline-derived CDR1 and CDR2 are MNHEY and SVGAGI. The CDR3 totals 15 residues. CDR3 DNA sequence: TGTGCCAGCAGATACGGAGCGGGAGGGGCCTACGAGCAGTACTTC. Amino acid sequence: CASRYGAGGAYEQYF.

J is TRBJ2-1 and V is TRBV5-1; D call uncertain. V lost 4 bases and J lost 0, with 8 bases in between. The CDR3 is made up of 14 amino acids. The germline gives CDR1 SGHRS, CDR2 YFSETQ. The CDR3 here is CASSTPDSYNEQFF. Here the CDR3 DNA reads TGCGCCAGCAGCACTCCGGACTCCTACAATGAGCAGTTCTTC.

This chain connects TRBV3-1 to TRBJ2-5; D possibly matches TRBD1 or TRBD2 (6 bases each). The length of the CDR3 is 17 residues. Germline V CDR1 and CDR2: LGHDT, YNNKEL (reference sequence). The V and J ends lost 3 bases and 1 base respectively, with 18 bases between them. The DNA for the CDR3 is TGTGCCAGCAGCCACACGGCTCACGGGGGCTTCCAAGAGACCCAGTACTTC. The encoded protein is CASSHTAHGGFQETQYF.

The chain is built from TRBV6-6 and TRBJ2-1; TRBD2 matches 9 bases. Germline V gene data show CDR1 as MNHNY and CDR2 as SVGAGI (reference sequence). This CDR3 region has 15 residues. Trimming at V came to 5 bases and at J to 6 bases, leaving 8 bases not matched to a gene. This chain's CDR3 is CASSPVAGATNEQFF. The DNA of the CDR3 is TGTGCCAGCAGTCCAGTAGCGGGAGCAACCAATGAGCAGTTCTTC.

This clonotype was seen more than once but under ten times. The CDR3 region is CASSLVGQGNNEQFF. In nucleotides, the CDR3 is TGCGCCAGCAGCTTGGTGGGACAGGGCAACAATGAGCAGTTCTTC. The chain employs TRBV5-1 and TRBJ2-1; 9 positions agree with TRBD1. V dropped 0 bases and J dropped 5; count of bases not matched to a gene: 3. CDR1 and CDR2 (germline): SGHRS, YFSETQ. The CDR3 spans 15 residues.

The chain couples TRBV27 to TRBJ1-5; maybe TRBD1 (6 bases). The CDR3 consists of 14 residues. In germline, CDR1 is MNHEY, CDR2 SMNVEV (reference sequence). Trimming removed 6 bases from V and 0 bases from J, with 9 bases in between. The CDR3 coding sequence is TGTGCCAGCAGAAGGGGGAGTAGCAATCAGCCCCAGCATTTT. This gives the protein CASRRGSSNQPQHF.

The J gene is TRBJ2-5, the V gene TRBV7-2; no reliable D call. The CDR3 extends over 16 amino acids. V lost 2 bases, J lost 1 base, and 14 bases lay in between. Germline-derived CDR1 and CDR2 are SGHTA and FQGNSA. The CDR3 sequence is CASSLSFSSTQETQYF. The DNA of the CDR3 is TGTGCCAGCAGCTTATCATTCTCCTCAACCCAAGAGACCCAGTACTTC.